Below, 28 T cell receptor beta chains from the same sample are listed, as sequenced in a study of CD8+ T cells in alopecia areata. RNA extraction was followed by reverse transcription into cDNA, which acted as the sequencing template. The method was immunoSEQ multiplex PCR; TCRdb's version includes in-frame clones alone and lacks a portion of them. The sample lists 150,000 to 200,000 clones; approximately 61% were seen once. The treatment denotes: oral pan-JAK inhibitor, 5-10 mg twice daily. The sequences come from CD4+ T cells sorted from blood, collected at week 24, from a patient treated with tofacitinib. The receptors were sampled from a human donor with alopecia areata.

The V call is TRBV2, the J call TRBJ2-3; D gene uncertain. With 4 bases removed from V and 5 bases from J, the gap between germline ends came to 7 bases. Germline assignment: CDR1 SNHLY and CDR2 FYNNEI. The CDR3 contains 12 residues. The chain's CDR3 is CASSVVGDTQYF. For the CDR3, the DNA is TGTGCCAGCAGTGTGGTCGGAGATACGCAGTATTTT.

In its sample, this clone was seen once. CDR3 sequence: CASSPQGFYGYTF. The CDR3 nucleotides are TGTGCCAGCAGCCCGCAGGGGTTCTATGGCTACACCTTC. The chain uses TRBV7-9 and TRBJ1-2; D perhaps matches TRBD1 (6 bases). The CDR3 extends over 13 amino acids. V gave up 5 bases and J gave up 4 bases, with 11 bases separating them. Germline CDR1 SEHNR, CDR2 FQNEAQ (reference sequence).

This clone has only a few counts. V and J are TRBV20-1 and TRBJ1-1, with D hard to call. Germline CDR1 reads DFQATT; CDR2 reads SNEGSKA (reference sequence). The CDR3 is 11 residues long. V was trimmed by 6 bases and J by 3 bases, leaving 8 bases between them. CDR3 DNA sequence: TGCAGTGCCCAGAGGGACACTGAAGCTTTCTTT. Its translation: CSAQRDTEAFF.

The gene calls are TRBV30 and TRBJ2-1; D tentatively reads TRBD1 or TRBD2 (5 bases each). The germline V gene encodes CDR1 GTSNPN and CDR2 SVGIG (reference sequence). This CDR3 is built from 12 residues. V was shortened by 7 bases and J by 9 bases, with 16 bases between the two germline ends. The CDR3 coding sequence is TGTGCCTATGGGACCATAGTCGGTGAGCAGTTCTTC. It codes for CAYGTIVGEQFF.

The V and J genes are TRBV5-6 and TRBJ2-1, with D unresolved. Germline V CDR1 and CDR2: SGHDT, YYEEEE. Trimming removed 4 bases from V and 7 bases from J, with 12 bases in between. The CDR3 loop spans 13 amino acids. The CDR3 protein is CASSRVGLNEQFF. The CDR3, as DNA: TGTGCCAGCAGCAGGGTGGGATTGAATGAGCAGTTCTTC. Variable domain in full (rest from reference TRBV5-6 and TRBJ2-1): DAGVTQSPTHLIKTRGQQVTLRCSPKSGHDTVSWYQQALGQGPQFIFQYYEEEERQRGNFPDRFSGHQFPNYSSELNVNALLLGDSALYLCASSRVGLNEQFFGPGTRLTVL.

This sequence joins TRBV29-1 and TRBJ2-1; possibly TRBD1 for D (6 bases). Deletions cut 4 bases from V and 0 bases from J, with 16 bases between. This CDR3 spans 16 amino acids. Looked up from germline, CDR1 is SQVTM and CDR2 is ANQGSEA. The CDR3 DNA follows: TGCAGCGTTGGGTCAGGGGCTAGAAGCTCCTACAATGAGCAGTTCTTC. Its protein product is CSVGSGARSSYNEQFF.

The chain is built from TRBV27 and TRBJ2-7; D is uncertain. The length of the CDR3 is 12 residues. CDR1 is MNHEY and CDR2 is SMNVEV in the germline V gene (reference sequence). The V end lost 5 bases, the J end lost 6 bases, and 11 bases lay between the germline ends. The CDR3 protein is CASSTISGEQYF. CDR3 in DNA: TGTGCCAGCAGTACGATATCCGGCGAGCAGTACTTC.

In its sample, this clone was seen a few times. This chain uses TRBV29-1 with TRBJ2-7; 8 positions match TRBD1. Per the germline V gene, CDR1 is SQVTM and CDR2 is ANQGSEA. Trimming at V came to 6 bases and at J to 6 bases, leaving 4 bases not matched to a gene. CDR3 length: 11 residues. CDR3 loop: CSVGQGFEQYF. The CDR3 region has the DNA TGCAGCGTAGGACAGGGATTCGAGCAGTACTTC.

V is TRBV7-2 and J is TRBJ2-3, with D perhaps matching TRBD2 (6 bases). Trimming cost V 6 bases and J 2 bases, with 9 bases left between them. The CDR3 is 13 amino acids. Germline V CDR1 and CDR2: SGHTA, FQGNSA. CDR3 DNA sequence: TGTGCCAGCAGTCGGGGGAACACAGATACGCAGTATTTT. Its translation: CASSRGNTDTQYF.

CDR3 bases: TGTGCCATCCAATCAATTGAGGGGAACACTGAAGCTTTCTTT. Translating it yields CAIQSIEGNTEAFF. The rearrangement joins TRBV10-3 to TRBJ1-1, with D unresolved. The length of the CDR3 is 14 residues. With 8 bases removed from V and 1 base from J, the gap between germline ends came to 14 bases. Germline CDR1 and CDR2: ENHRY and SYGVKD.

This clone has more than one count but fewer than ten. The chain recombines TRBV25-1 with TRBJ1-6; possibly TRBD1 for D (6 bases). The CDR3 consists of 15 residues. CDR1 MGHDK and CDR2 SYGVNS come from the germline V gene. The V end was cut by 0 bases, the J end by 5 bases, with 8 bases between. Here the CDR3 DNA reads TGTGCCAGCAGTGAATATGCAGGGGATAATTCACCCCTCCACTTT. The encoded protein is CASSEYAGDNSPLHF.

This clone was found a few times. The chain couples TRBV28 to TRBJ2-1; D call uncertain. Trimming left V 3 bases short and J 8 bases short, with 8 bases between. The CDR3 runs 12 residues. CDR1 is MDHEN, CDR2 SYDVKM, per germline. The CDR3 loop reads CASSFGIYEQFF. The CDR3 DNA is TGTGCCAGCAGTTTTGGTATCTATGAGCAGTTCTTC.

This chain links TRBV4-1 with TRBJ2-1; 9 nucleotides agree with TRBD2. The germline V gene has CDR1 MGHRA and CDR2 YSYEKL. CDR3 length equals 17 residues. J gave up 6 bases and V 1 base, and 10 bases lay outside the gene matches. The CDR3 loop is CASSQAAAGGPGNEQFF. CDR3 bases: TGCGCCAGCAGCCAAGCGGCGGCGGGGGGGCCCGGCAATGAGCAGTTCTTC.

Remarks on this clone: Different DNA sequences within this sample yield the same CDR3. The J gene is TRBJ2-7, the V gene TRBV7-2; D is undetermined. From germline, CDR1 is SGHTA and CDR2 FQGNSA. V lost 0 bases, J lost 4 bases, and 7 bases lay in between. This CDR3 comprises 13 residues. CDR3: CASSLAKGYEQYF. The CDR3 nucleotides are TGTGCCAGCAGCTTAGCGAAGGGTTACGAGCAGTACTTC.

The chain uses TRBV6-6 and TRBJ1-2, with D uncertain. Trimming took 6 bases from V and 5 from J, leaving 13 bases between them. Germline CDR1 and CDR2: MNHNY and SVGAGI (reference sequence). The CDR3 has 13 amino acids. CDR3 amino acids: CASREGALYGYTF. CDR3 DNA: TGTGCCAGCAGGGAGGGCGCATTATATGGCTACACCTTC.

The rearrangement links TRBV5-6 to TRBJ1-2, with TRBD1 matching over 7 bases. Germline trimming cut 4 bases from V and 8 bases from J; bases unmatched to any gene: 11. The germline CDR1 and CDR2 sequences are SGHDT and YYEEEE. The CDR3 is made up of 14 amino acids. CDR3 in amino acids: CASSILRGPMGYTF. The CDR3 DNA is TGTGCCAGCAGCATTCTAAGGGGGCCGATGGGCTACACCTTC.

The chain joins TRBV7-7 to TRBJ2-5; D remains ambiguous. CDR1 is SSHAT and CDR2 is FNYEAQ in the germline V gene (reference sequence). Deletions cut 4 bases from V and 1 base from J, with 7 bases between. The CDR3 covers 13 residues. CDR3 loop: CASSSRPQETQYF. Written as DNA, the CDR3 is TGTGCCAGCAGCTCCCGTCCCCAAGAGACCCAGTACTTC.

V usage is TRBV30 and J usage is TRBJ2-1; TRBD1 matches at 8 bases. The ends lost 4 bases at V and 7 bases at J; junction bases unmatched: 15. The CDR3 has 16 residues. Germline V gene sequence: CDR1 GTSNPN, CDR2 SVGIG (reference sequence). The CDR3 region is CAWISPDDRGYNEQFF. The CDR3 DNA reads TGTGCCTGGATCTCCCCCGACGACAGGGGTTATAATGAGCAGTTCTTC.

The V call is TRBV10-3, the J call TRBJ1-2; a possible D gene is TRBD1 (6 bases). Trimming pared 10 bases from V and 0 bases from J, leaving 24 bases between. The CDR3 consists of 17 residues. Per germline, CDR1 ENHRY and CDR2 SYGVKD. The CDR3, as DNA: TGTGCCACCACCTTGACAGGTCCGCCCCAGTCTAACTATGGCTACACCTTC. Translating it yields CATTLTGPPQSNYGYTF.

The CDR3 sequence is CASSQEAPYVRDTQYF. CDR3 DNA sequence: TGCGCCAGCAGCCAAGAGGCACCCTACGTTAGAGATACGCAGTATTTT. This chain joins TRBV4-1 and TRBJ2-3, with D hard to call. The CDR3 length is 16 residues. Trimming shortened V by 0 bases and J by 5 bases, and 15 bases separated the two germline ends. Germline assignment: CDR1 MGHRA and CDR2 YSYEKL.

The rearrangement uses TRBV29-1 and TRBJ1-2; maybe TRBD1 (5 bases). Germline V gene data show CDR1 as SQVTM and CDR2 as ANQGSEA. This CDR3 is 13 amino acids long. V dropped 0 bases and J dropped 9 bases, with 14 bases sitting between them. The CDR3, as DNA: TGCAGCGTTGAAGATCAGGGAACAGGTTGCTACACCTTC. This codes for CSVEDQGTGCYTF.

This clone was observed a few times. The chain has TRBV2 and TRBJ2-7; the match to TRBD2 covers 15 bases. CDR1 and CDR2 from the germline V gene are SNHLY and FYNNEI. V lost 6 bases, J lost 6 bases, and 21 bases stayed unmatched. The CDR3 loop spans 20 amino acids. CDR3 protein: CASSELPGQGLAGGLSEQYF. The CDR3 bases are TGTGCCAGCAGCGAACTTCCGGGACAGGGACTAGCGGGGGGACTAAGCGAGCAGTACTTC.

This clone was detected a few times. The chain recombines TRBV29-1 with TRBJ2-1, with TRBD1 matching 9 bases. CDR3 length: 17 amino acids. Germline loops: CDR1 SQVTM, CDR2 ANQGSEA. The CDR3 nucleotides are TGCACCGCCGGGACAGGGTATGGAAGGACTAGCTACAATGAGCAGTTCTTC. Translating gives CTAGTGYGRTSYNEQFF.

The CDR3 sequence: CASSLATGTGELFF. In DNA form, the CDR3 reads TGTGCCAGCAGCTTAGCGACAGGGACCGGGGAGCTGTTTTTT. The J gene is TRBJ2-2, the V gene TRBV11-2; 7 bases fit TRBD1. This CDR3 region has 14 residues. Trimming removed 1 base from V and 5 bases from J; junction bases left unmatched: 1. The germline gives CDR1 SGHAT, CDR2 FQNNGV.

The chain joins TRBV18 to TRBJ1-2; D remains ambiguous. The CDR3 is 14 amino acids. CDR1 and CDR2 from the germline V gene are KGHSH and LQKENI. Trimming took off 6 bases at V and 4 bases at J, with 15 bases between the two ends. The CDR3 coding sequence is TGTGCCAGCTCGACCAAAGACACAACCTATGGCTACACCTTC. Protein: CASSTKDTTYGYTF.

The gene calls are TRBV29-1 and TRBJ1-1; tentatively, D is TRBD1 (6 bases). Trimming took 7 bases from V and 9 from J, leaving 12 bases between them. This CDR3 spans 10 amino acids. Germline values: CDR1 SQVTM, CDR2 ANQGSEA. Here the CDR3 reads CSGMDSQAFF. The CDR3 nucleotides read TGCAGCGGGATGGACAGCCAAGCTTTCTTT.

This chain links TRBV30 with TRBJ1-1; D gene unclear. The CDR3 has 13 amino acids. V gave up 2 bases and J gave up 1 base, with 8 bases separating them. Germline V gene sequence: CDR1 GTSNPN, CDR2 SVGIG (reference sequence). CDR3 sequence (DNA): TGTGCCTGGAGTTTGTCCGGGAACACTGAAGCTTTCTTT. Residues: CAWSLSGNTEAFF.

The V call is TRBV7-9, the J call TRBJ1-4; tentatively, D is TRBD1 (6 bases). V shed 3 bases and J shed 0 bases, with 14 bases lying between them. Per the germline V gene, CDR1 is SEHNR and CDR2 is FQNEAQ (reference sequence). The CDR3 has 17 residues. The CDR3 loop reads CASSLWTAVSTNEKLFF. The CDR3, as DNA: TGTGCCAGCAGCTTGTGGACAGCAGTTTCAACTAATGAAAAACTGTTTTTT.